Following are 19 T cell receptor beta chains from one sample sequenced in a study of T cell responses to AZD1222 COVID-19 vaccine. Method: immunoSEQ multiplex PCR; TCRdb's copy keeps in-frame clones and lacks some. The sample carries under 200,000 clones, 85% to 95% recorded once. Sequences were derived from peripheral blood, sampled on day 0 of AZD1222 vaccination. The receptor set was obtained from an adult in good health.

V and J are TRBV25-1 and TRBJ2-5, with 8 positions matching TRBD1. The CDR3 is made up of 15 amino acids. Germline lookup yields CDR1 MGHDK and CDR2 SYGVNS. The V segment lost 8 bases and the J segment 4 bases; nucleotides outside the gene matches: 12. The CDR3 nucleotides read TGTGCCAGCGGGGGACCCCAGGGGGCGGGAGAGACCCAGTACTTC. This gives the protein CASGGPQGAGETQYF.

The chain joins TRBV28 to TRBJ1-1; the D gene is possibly TRBD1 (6 bases). Trimming took 6 bases from V and 1 from J, leaving 12 bases between them. The CDR3 is made up of 14 amino acids. Germline values: CDR1 MDHEN, CDR2 SYDVKM. The CDR3 loop is CASRAGGPNTEAFF. The CDR3 nucleotides read TGTGCCAGCAGGGCCGGGGGGCCGAACACTGAAGCTTTCTTT.

This chain uses TRBV5-1 with TRBJ1-6; D is unresolved. The CDR3 contains 15 residues. V was cut by 0 bases and J by 6 bases, with 10 bases left in between. Germline assignment: CDR1 SGHRS and CDR2 YFSETQ. This chain's CDR3 is CASSLEIAGNSPLHF. CDR3 DNA: TGCGCCAGCAGCTTGGAAATCGCGGGTAATTCACCCCTCCACTTT. The full variable domain, its missing parts supplied by reference TRBV5-1 and TRBJ1-6, is KAGVTQTPRYLIKTRGQQVTLSCSPISGHRSVSWYQQTPGQGLQFLFEYFSETQRNKGNFPGRFSGRQFSNSRSEMNVSTLELGDSALYLCASSLEIAGNSPLHFGNGTRLTVT.

This chain links TRBV23-1 with TRBJ2-2; the match to TRBD1 covers 9 bases. TRBV23-1 belongs to the ORF category, with a function that is uncertain. The CDR3 totals 21 residues. V was clipped by 1 base and J by 2 bases; unmatched bases: 17. The CDR3 DNA reads as TGCGCCAGCAGTCAATTCTGGGGGACAGGGCCCTTAGCGGAAAACACCGGGGAGCTGTTTTTT. Protein: CASSQFWGTGPLAENTGELFF.

The CDR3 loop reads CASSPGQGALNEKLFF. The CDR3 bases are TGTGCCAGCAGCCCGGGACAGGGGGCCCTTAATGAAAAACTGTTTTTT. This rearrangement joins TRBV3-1 (or the pseudogene TRBV3-2) to TRBJ1-4, with 12 bases lining up with TRBD1. This CDR3 has 16 residues. Unmatched junction bases numbered 4, after V lost 4 bases and J lost 4 bases. From germline, CDR1 is LGHDT and CDR2 YNNKEL (reference sequence).

The chain is built from TRBV7-2 and TRBJ1-2, with a possible D match to TRBD1 (6 bases). The ends were cut back, 5 bases at V and 8 bases at J, with 24 bases in the middle. Per germline, CDR1 SGHTA and CDR2 FQGNSA. The CDR3 sequence is 16 residues long. The CDR3 DNA follows: TGTGCCAGCAGCCCTTCGGTGGGGACACGTCAAGAAGGCTACACCTTC. It yields the protein CASSPSVGTRQEGYTF. The whole variable domain, remainder taken from reference TRBV7-2 and TRBJ1-2, is GAGVSQSPSNKVTEKGKDVELRCDPISGHTALYWYRQSLGQGLEFLIYFQGNSAPDKSGLPSDRFSAERTGGSVSTLTIQRTQQEDSAVYLCASSPSVGTRQEGYTFGSGTRLTVV.

The chain has TRBV5-4 and TRBJ2-4, with D unclear. V was pared by 0 bases and J by 0 bases, with 13 bases between. The CDR3 covers 17 residues. Germline V gives CDR1 SGHNT, CDR2 YYREEE (reference sequence). As DNA, the CDR3 is TGTGCCAGCAGCTTGGGTAGCCCGCGCATAGCCAAAAACATTCAGTACTTC. As protein: CASSLGSPRIAKNIQYF. Looking up the rest from reference TRBV5-4 and TRBJ2-4 gives the full variable domain: ETGVTQSPTHLIKTRGQQVTLRCSSQSGHNTVSWYQQALGQGPQFIFQYYREEENGRGNFPPRFSGLQFPNYSSELNVNALELDDSALYLCASSLGSPRIAKNIQYFGAGTRLSVL.

The chain carries TRBV5-4 and TRBJ1-3, with D possibly being TRBD1 (5 bases). Deletions cut 4 bases from V and 3 bases from J, with 14 bases between. The CDR3 is 15 amino acids. Germline loops: CDR1 SGHNT, CDR2 YYREEE (reference sequence). In DNA form, the CDR3 reads TGTGCCAGCAGCCCGGGACCGCAATATGGAAACACCATATATTTT. It encodes CASSPGPQYGNTIYF.

The chain employs TRBV27 and TRBJ2-1; D perhaps matches TRBD1 (5 bases). V dropped 0 bases and J dropped 5 bases, with 14 bases sitting between them. The germline V gene encodes CDR1 MNHEY and CDR2 SMNVEV (reference sequence). CDR3 size: 16 residues. CDR3 region: CASSLSSGYGDNEQFF. The CDR3 coding sequence is TGTGCCAGCAGTTTATCATCAGGGTATGGGGACAATGAGCAGTTCTTC.

This clone occurred once. The chain combines TRBV30 with TRBJ2-3; 7 bases align to TRBD2. The germline V gene encodes CDR1 GTSNPN and CDR2 SVGIG (reference sequence). V lost 1 base and J lost 0; bases outside the gene matches: 4. CDR3 length: 15 amino acids. The DNA of the CDR3 is TGTGCCTGGAGTGGCCTTAGCGGGAGCACAGATACGCAGTATTTT. This encodes CAWSGLSGSTDTQYF. Looking up the rest from reference TRBV30 and TRBJ2-3 gives the full variable domain: SQTIHQWPATLVQPVGSPLSLECTVEGTSNPNLYWYRQAAGRGLQLLFYSVGIGQISSEVPQNLSASRPQDRQFILSSKKLLLSDSGFYLCAWSGLSGSTDTQYFGPGTRLTVL.

The chain combines TRBV29-1 with TRBJ2-3; maybe TRBD1 (6 bases). Per germline, CDR1 SQVTM and CDR2 ANQGSEA. This CDR3 contains 12 residues. V lost 7 bases and J 2 bases, leaving 10 bases between the germline ends. The CDR3 sequence: CSGGGHTDTQYF. The CDR3 nucleotides read TGCAGCGGTGGGGGACACACAGATACGCAGTATTTT.

This chain uses TRBV19 with TRBJ2-7; D assignment may be TRBD1 or TRBD2 (5 bases each). The germline V and J ends were trimmed by 6 bases and 3 bases, with 15 bases remaining between them. The V gene's germline CDR1 is LNHDA and CDR2 SQIVND (reference sequence). The CDR3 has 14 amino acids. CDR3 sequence (DNA): TGTGCCAGTAGCCCACCCAGCGGACACTACGAGCAGTACTTC. It translates to CASSPPSGHYEQYF.

The rearrangement uses TRBV11-2 and TRBJ1-1, with a possible D match to TRBD1 (5 bases). This CDR3 is 12 amino acids long. The germline gives CDR1 SGHAT, CDR2 FQNNGV. V lost 1 base and J lost 7, with 7 bases in between. CDR3 DNA sequence: TGTGCCAGCAGCTTAGGGGACTTTGAAGCTTTCTTT. This codes for CASSLGDFEAFF.

The chain has TRBV5-6 and TRBJ1-1; D may be TRBD1 (5 bases). From germline, CDR1 is SGHDT and CDR2 YYEEEE. There are 15 residues in the CDR3. With 1 base removed from V and 4 bases from J, the gap between germline ends came to 14 bases. The CDR3 loop reads CASSLMVRARTEAFF. For the CDR3, the DNA is TGTGCCAGCAGCTTGATGGTCAGGGCGCGCACTGAAGCTTTCTTT.

This clone was seen just once. The CDR3 DNA reads TGTGCCAGCAGTTTGAGACCCAAGAATTCACCCCTCCACTTT. Translation gives CASSLRPKNSPLHF. The chain uses TRBV6-2 or TRBV6-3 and TRBJ1-6; D is unclear. The ends were cut back, 4 bases at V and 7 bases at J, with 11 bases in the middle. This CDR3 spans 14 amino acids. Germline V gives CDR1 MNHEY, CDR2 SVGEGT.

The genes are TRBV24-1 and TRBJ1-2; the match to TRBD1 covers 9 bases. The germline V gene encodes CDR1 KGHDR and CDR2 SFDVKD. This CDR3 spans 13 amino acids. J lost 8 bases, V lost 5 bases, and 5 bases had no gene match. In DNA, the CDR3 is TGTGCCACCAGTGGGCCGGGACAGGGCGGCTACACCTTC. It specifies CATSGPGQGGYTF.

This sequence joins TRBV3-1 (or the pseudogene TRBV3-2) and TRBJ1-2, with 8 bases identical to TRBD1. The CDR3 contains 16 residues. The germline gives CDR1 LGHDT, CDR2 YNNKEL (reference sequence). V trimming: 0 bases; J trimming: 4 bases; junction bases outside the gene matches: 7. The CDR3 nucleotides read TGTGCCAGCAGCCAAGACCGACAGGGGTGGCCCTATGGCTACACCTTC. Encoded protein: CASSQDRQGWPYGYTF.

The CDR3 sequence: CASRSDSYNEQFF. CDR3 coding DNA: TGTGCCAGCAGATCGGACAGTTACAATGAGCAGTTCTTC. The rearrangement joins TRBV7-8 to TRBJ2-1; possible D gene TRBD1, 6 bases. Trimming took off 6 bases at V and 4 bases at J, with 10 bases between the two ends. CDR3 length: 13 amino acids. The V gene's germline CDR1 is SGHVS and CDR2 FQNEAQ.

The J gene is TRBJ2-1, the V gene TRBV18; 10 bases map to TRBD2. V was clipped by 5 bases and J by 1 base; unmatched bases: 2. The length of the CDR3 is 15 residues. Germline CDR1 reads KGHSH; CDR2 reads LQKENI. In DNA form, the CDR3 reads TGTGCCAGCTCAGCAGCGGGAGGGTCCTACAATGAGCAGTTCTTC. It specifies CASSAAGGSYNEQFF.